The 24 T cell receptor beta chains given below trace back to one sample, sequenced in a study of blood T cell repertoires in COVID-19. Sequencing was performed with immunoSEQ multiplex PCR; in TCRdb, only in-frame clones are kept and a portion is missing. The sample holds approximately 230,000 clones, approximately 80% seen once. Specimen: peripheral blood. The receptors derive from a man aged 25 to 45 with active or convalescent COVID-19.

This rearrangement joins TRBV6-5 to TRBJ1-1; maybe TRBD1 (6 bases). V lost 2 bases to trimming and J lost 7 bases, with 14 bases between them. Germline V gene data show CDR1 as MNHEY and CDR2 as SVGAGI. This CDR3 has 14 amino acids. This CDR3 reads CASSYKTGLNEAFF. CDR3 sequence (DNA): TGTGCCAGCAGTTACAAAACAGGGTTGAATGAAGCTTTCTTT.

The J gene is TRBJ2-7, the V gene TRBV6-6, with D unresolved. Germline-derived CDR1 and CDR2 are MNHNY and SVGAGI (reference sequence). CDR3 size: 12 residues. V was clipped by 5 bases and J by 3 bases, with 8 bases between them. The CDR3 loop reads CASSNPVYEQYF. CDR3 DNA sequence: TGTGCCAGCAGTAACCCGGTCTACGAGCAGTACTTC.

The chain recombines TRBV3-1 (or the pseudogene TRBV3-2) with TRBJ1-2; D remains unclear. The CDR3 has 15 amino acids. Trimming left V 2 bases short and J 4 bases short, with 14 bases between. CDR1 is LGHDT and CDR2 is YNNKEL in the germline V gene (reference sequence). As DNA, the CDR3 is TGTGCCAGCAGCCAACCTCAACGCGGCAGCTATGGCTACACCTTC. It specifies CASSQPQRGSYGYTF.

V is TRBV27 and J is TRBJ1-2, with 7 bases fitting TRBD1. CDR3 length: 16 amino acids. Germline CDR1 and CDR2: MNHEY and SMNVEV (reference sequence). Trimming at V came to 3 bases and at J to 4 bases, leaving 11 bases not matched to a gene. Here the CDR3 reads CASSFRTGTAIYGYTF. CDR3 nucleotides: TGTGCCAGCAGTTTTCGCACCGGGACAGCGATCTATGGCTACACCTTC.

The V gene is TRBV11-2, the J gene TRBJ1-1, with D maybe TRBD1 (6 bases). CDR3 length: 15 amino acids. The germline gives CDR1 SGHAT, CDR2 FQNNGV. V was shortened by 3 bases and J by 2 bases, with 13 bases between the two germline ends. The CDR3 bases are TGTGCCAGCAGCTTTCGGACAGAACATAACACTGAAGCTTTCTTT. This codes for CASSFRTEHNTEAFF.

In its sample, this clone was seen a few times. This chain links TRBV18 with TRBJ1-5; D is unclear. The CDR3 is 15 residues long. The germline V gene has CDR1 KGHSH and CDR2 LQKENI. V was cut by 5 bases and J by 1 base, with 12 bases left in between. The CDR3 reads CASSKGEGSNQPQHF. The CDR3, as DNA: TGTGCCAGCTCAAAGGGCGAGGGAAGCAATCAGCCCCAGCATTTT.

This chain uses TRBV7-9 with TRBJ1-5; D might be TRBD1 (5 bases). The V end was cut by 3 bases, the J end by 5 bases, with 11 bases between. The CDR3 is 14 residues long. The germline gives CDR1 SEHNR, CDR2 FQNEAQ (reference sequence). Here the CDR3 reads CASSFGGVDQPQHF. The CDR3 nucleotides are TGTGCCAGCAGCTTCGGGGGGGTGGATCAGCCCCAGCATTTT. Looking up the rest from reference TRBV7-9 and TRBJ1-5 gives the full variable domain: DTGVSQNPRHKITKRGQNVTFRCDPISEHNRLYWYRQTLGQGPEFLTYFQNEAQLEKSRLLSDRFSAERPKGSFSTLEIQRTEQGDSAMYLCASSFGGVDQPQHFGDGTRLSIL.

As DNA, the CDR3 is TGTGCCAGCACCCTGGCGGGGGGATCCACAGATACGCAGTATTTT. It yields the protein CASTLAGGSTDTQYF. The chain carries TRBV27 and TRBJ2-3, with 8 bases lining up with TRBD2. CDR1 is MNHEY, CDR2 SMNVEV, per germline (reference sequence). Trimming removed 7 bases from V and 2 bases from J; junction bases left unmatched: 8. CDR3 size: 15 residues.

The J gene is TRBJ2-7, the V gene TRBV19; D is uncertain. This CDR3 is built from 12 residues. The germline gives CDR1 LNHDA, CDR2 SQIVND (reference sequence). The germline V and J ends were trimmed by 4 bases and 2 bases, with 6 bases remaining between them. DNA of the CDR3: TGTGCCAGTAGTACCCCAACCTACGAGCAGTACTTC. It encodes CASSTPTYEQYF. Drawing the rest from reference TRBV19 and TRBJ2-7, the complete variable domain is DGGITQSPKYLFRKEGQNVTLSCEQNLNHDAMYWYRQDPGQGLRLIYYSQIVNDFQKGDIAEGYSVSREKKESFPLTVTSAQKNPTAFYLCASSTPTYEQYFGPGTRLTVT.

For this clone: Sequence at one end of the junction differs from germline and may be a read error. V usage is TRBV7-7 and J usage is TRBJ2-1, with 7 bases lining up with TRBD1. The CDR3 is made up of 15 amino acids. Germline CDR1 SSHAT, CDR2 FNYEAQ (reference sequence). The CDR3 DNA reads TGTGCTAGCAGCCCTCAGGGGGAGTTCTGGAATGAGCAGTTCTTC. This codes for CASSPQGEFWNEQFF.

CDR3 protein: CASRFRDRETDTQYF. The CDR3 nucleotides are TGTGCCAGCAGATTCCGGGACAGGGAAACAGATACGCAGTATTTT. J is TRBJ2-3 and V is TRBV7-8; 9 nucleotides line up with TRBD1. CDR3 size: 15 residues. After removal of 6 bases from V and 3 bases from J, the junction contained 7 bases not matched to a gene. Germline lookup yields CDR1 SGHVS and CDR2 FQNEAQ.

The chain employs TRBV6-2 or TRBV6-3 and TRBJ2-7; a weak D match, TRBD1 (5 bases). Germline CDR1 and CDR2: MNHEY and SVGEGT. This CDR3 spans 14 amino acids. The ends were cut back, 4 bases at V and 3 bases at J, with 13 bases in the middle. CDR3 in amino acids: CASSFPTADYEQYF. CDR3 bases: TGTGCCAGCAGTTTCCCGACAGCCGACTACGAGCAGTACTTC.

This clone was detected a few times. V usage is TRBV5-1 and J usage is TRBJ2-2, with TRBD2 as a possible D gene (6 bases). V was cut by 1 base and J by 9 bases, with 16 bases left in between. The CDR3 loop spans 15 amino acids. CDR1 and CDR2 from the germline V gene are SGHRS and YFSETQ. For the CDR3, the DNA is TGCGCCAGCAGCTTGTCGAGGGAGGCACCCCGGGAGCTGTTTTTT. Translated: CASSLSREAPRELFF.

This sequence joins TRBV29-1 and TRBJ2-5; TRBD2 is a possible D gene (6 bases). The CDR3 covers 13 residues. With 3 bases removed from V and 3 bases from J, the gap between germline ends came to 11 bases. Germline-derived CDR1 and CDR2 are SQVTM and ANQGSEA. Here the CDR3 DNA reads TGCAGCGTTGATCATCCGGGGGAAGAGACCCAGTACTTC. Translation: CSVDHPGEETQYF.

The gene calls are TRBV28 and TRBJ1-5; possibly TRBD1 for D (5 bases). The germline CDR1 and CDR2 sequences are MDHEN and SYDVKM. V was cut by 7 bases and J by 0 bases, with 13 bases left in between. The CDR3 is 15 residues long. The DNA of the CDR3 is TGTGCCAGCAAAAGGGGCTCCTATAGCAATCAGCCCCAGCATTTT. It specifies CASKRGSYSNQPQHF.

J is TRBJ1-3 and V is TRBV9; no reliable D call. CDR1 and CDR2 (germline): SGDLS, YYNGEE. CDR3 length equals 14 residues. The V end lost 5 bases, the J end lost 8 bases, and 17 bases lay between the germline ends. CDR3 protein: CASSSGRAGYTIYF. The CDR3 DNA follows: TGTGCCAGCAGTTCGGGCCGTGCGGGTTACACCATATATTTT.

J is TRBJ2-2 and V is TRBV5-1, with D perhaps TRBD2 (5 bases). Trimming left V 0 bases short and J 4 bases short, with 16 bases between. The CDR3 is 17 amino acids. Germline V gene data show CDR1 as SGHRS and CDR2 as YFSETQ. CDR3 DNA sequence: TGCGCCAGCAGCTTGGAACGGAGAGGGCGCGGCACCGGGGAGCTGTTTTTT. Translating gives CASSLERRGRGTGELFF.

The chain combines TRBV2 with TRBJ2-3; a weak D match, TRBD2 (5 bases). Germline lookup yields CDR1 SNHLY and CDR2 FYNNEI. This CDR3 has 13 amino acids. The ends were cut back, 8 bases at V and 8 bases at J, with 17 bases in the middle. CDR3: CASRVLKSGTQYF. CDR3 DNA sequence: TGTGCCAGCCGGGTCCTAAAAAGCGGTACGCAGTATTTT. The whole variable domain, remainder taken from reference TRBV2 and TRBJ2-3, is EPEVTQTPSHQVTQMGQEVILRCVPISNHLYFYWYRQILGQKVEFLVSFYNNEISEKSEIFDDQFSVERPDGSNFTLKIRSTKLEDSAMYFCASRVLKSGTQYFGPGTRLTVL.

The rearrangement joins TRBV3-1 (or the pseudogene TRBV3-2) to TRBJ2-7, with D possibly being TRBD2 (6 bases). From germline, CDR1 is LGHDT and CDR2 YNNKEL (reference sequence). This CDR3 region has 16 residues. The V and J ends lost 4 bases and 0 bases respectively, with 16 bases between them. This CDR3 reads CASSPYLLRGSYEQYF. For the CDR3, the DNA is TGTGCCAGCAGCCCTTACTTATTGCGGGGCTCCTACGAGCAGTACTTC.

CDR3 sequence: CASGWSANEQFF. CDR3 coding DNA: TGTGCCAGCGGTTGGAGCGCCAATGAGCAGTTCTTC. The chain couples TRBV27 to TRBJ2-1; D remains ambiguous. Germline CDR1 is MNHEY and CDR2 is SMNVEV (reference sequence). This CDR3 is built from 12 residues. Trimming removed 8 bases at V and 6 bases at J, with 11 bases between.

This chain joins TRBV28 and TRBJ2-7; tentative D call: TRBD2 (7 bases). In germline, CDR1 is MDHEN, CDR2 SYDVKM. The ends were cut back, 7 bases at V and 6 bases at J, with 31 bases in the middle. The CDR3 totals 18 residues. CDR3 amino acids: CASTQLLAVRRQGGEQYF. The CDR3 region has the DNA TGTGCCAGCACCCAACTCCTAGCGGTCCGACGACAAGGGGGCGAGCAGTACTTC.

For the CDR3, the DNA is TGTGCCAGCAGTCCAAACACAGCCGTGCGTTTTTATACGCAGTATTTT. Its translation is CASSPNTAVRFYTQYF. The chain couples TRBV27 to TRBJ2-3; D remains unclear. CDR3 length equals 16 residues. Germline-derived CDR1 and CDR2 are MNHEY and SMNVEV (reference sequence). Trimming pared 5 bases from V and 7 bases from J, leaving 22 bases between.

The rearrangement links TRBV30 to TRBJ1-2, with no clear D. Germline CDR1 and CDR2: GTSNPN and SVGIG (reference sequence). This CDR3 comprises 12 residues. Trimming cost V 4 bases and J 3 bases, with 9 bases left between them. In DNA form, the CDR3 reads TGTGCCTGGAAATCACAGTACTATGGCTACACCTTC. Translated: CAWKSQYYGYTF.

The chain links TRBV10-3 to TRBJ1-4, with D unclear. CDR1 ENHRY and CDR2 SYGVKD come from the germline V gene. V dropped 5 bases and J dropped 4 bases, with 8 bases sitting between them. This CDR3 comprises 13 residues. For the CDR3, the DNA is TGTGCCATCAGTTCCGGACTTAATGAAAAACTGTTTTTT. The encoded protein is CAISSGLNEKLFF.